A single sample gave rise to the 15 T cell receptor beta chains below, sequenced in a study of T cells in Graves' hyperthyroidism and ophthalmopathy. The source material, RNA transcripts, was used to amplify TCR beta CDR3 regions. In the first-round RT-PCR of the TCR CDR3, the HTBI primer set was used. Using its own MiXCR run on the multiplex PCR reads, TCRdb lists one record per CDR3 protein. The repertoire consists of around 250,000 distinct CDR3 sequences, with 13% to 15% occurring once and the leading ten covering about an eighth. The sequenced sample consisted of blood. The receptors stem from a woman aged 35 to 49 with Graves' hyperthyroidism that later progressed to Graves' ophthalmopathy.

A remark on this clonotype: One base away lies a much larger clone, so this may be a sequencing read error. This CDR3 is missing its conserved last phenylalanine or tryptophan, likely due to a read error. The chain carries TRBV9 and TRBJ1-4; D perhaps matches TRBD1 (5 bases). Germline V gene sequence: CDR1 SGDLS, CDR2 YYNGEE. Trimming took off 2 bases at V and 4 bases at J, with 9 bases between the two ends. The CDR3 is 14 amino acids. The CDR3 nucleotides are TGTGCCAGCAGCGTCGGGGGATATAATGAAAAACTGTTTATT. Protein product: CASSVGGYNEKLFI.

The V and J genes are TRBV6-1 and TRBJ2-3, with 7 bases aligning to TRBD1. The CDR3 extends over 15 amino acids. Germline trimming cut 5 bases from V and 1 base from J; bases unmatched to any gene: 6. Germline V gene sequence: CDR1 MNHNS, CDR2 SASEGT. CDR3 loop: CASSIQGLRTDTQYF. In DNA, the CDR3 is TGTGCCAGCAGTATACAGGGGCTTCGCACAGATACGCAGTATTTT.

The sample holds many counts of this clonotype. The gene calls are TRBV18 and TRBJ2-3, with 12 positions matching TRBD2. Looked up from germline, CDR1 is KGHSH and CDR2 is LQKENI. V trimming: 6 bases; J trimming: 4 bases; junction bases outside the gene matches: 5. The CDR3 totals 15 residues. This CDR3 is CASSATSGRSDTQYF. The CDR3 DNA reads TGTGCCAGCTCGGCTACTAGCGGGAGGTCAGATACGCAGTATTTT.

This clonotype was observed at least ten times. V gene TRBV6-1 combines with J gene TRBJ1-5, with D possibly being TRBD1 (5 bases). The CDR3 has 15 residues. The V end was cut by 1 base, the J end by 5 bases, with 12 bases between. Germline values: CDR1 MNHNS, CDR2 SASEGT. The CDR3 bases are TGTGCCAGCAGTGAAGAGGGGCAGGGCTATCAGCCCCAGCATTTT. It encodes CASSEEGQGYQPQHF.

This clonotype was found many times. This sequence joins TRBV6-1 and TRBJ2-3, with 15 bases identical to TRBD2. Per germline, CDR1 MNHNS and CDR2 SASEGT. The CDR3 is 17 amino acids. The ends lost 5 bases at V and 1 base at J; junction bases unmatched: 4. CDR3 nucleotide sequence: TGTGCCAGCAGTACGGGACTAGCGGGAGGACGCACAGATACGCAGTATTTT. Translating it yields CASSTGLAGGRTDTQYF.

At least ten counts were recorded for this clonotype. The chain employs TRBV19 and TRBJ2-6, with unresolved D. There are 16 residues in the CDR3. The germline V gene has CDR1 LNHDA and CDR2 SQIVND (reference sequence). The V gene lost 3 bases and the J gene lost 0 bases, with 9 bases spanning the gap. The DNA of the CDR3 is TGTGCCAGTAGTATTGGACCGGCCTCTGGGGCCAACGTCCTGACTTTC. The encoded protein is CASSIGPASGANVLTF.

The chain couples TRBV19 to TRBJ1-5, with a weak D call TRBD1 (5 bases). Per the germline V gene, CDR1 is LNHDA and CDR2 is SQIVND (reference sequence). Between the trimmed V and J ends, which lost 3 bases and 4 bases, there was a span of 7 bases. CDR3 length equals 13 residues. The CDR3 is CASSIWGNQPQHF. The CDR3 nucleotides are TGTGCCAGTAGTATTTGGGGGAATCAGCCCCAGCATTTT.

This chain connects TRBV11-2 to TRBJ2-7; 11 bases fit TRBD2. CDR3 length equals 14 residues. The germline gives CDR1 SGHAT, CDR2 FQNNGV. After removal of 4 bases from V and 5 bases from J, the junction contained 4 bases not matched to a gene. This CDR3 reads CASSSTSGINEQYF. The DNA of the CDR3 is TGTGCCAGCAGCTCGACTAGCGGGATAAACGAGCAGTACTTC. The full variable domain, with the rest looked up from reference TRBV11-2 and TRBJ2-7, is EAGVAQSPRYKIIEKRQSVAFWCNPISGHATLYWYQQILGQGPKLLIQFQNNGVVDDSQLPKDRFSAERLKGVDSTLKIQPAKLEDSAVYLCASSSTSGINEQYFGPGTRLTVT.

This clonotype has ten or more counts. This chain connects TRBV6-1 to TRBJ2-6; possibly TRBD2 for D (5 bases). V was trimmed by 6 bases and J by 2 bases, leaving 8 bases between them. The CDR3 length is 14 residues. CDR1 is MNHNS, CDR2 SASEGT, per germline. The CDR3 spells CASSHGAGANVLTF. CDR3 sequence (DNA): TGTGCCAGCAGCCACGGGGCTGGGGCCAACGTCCTGACTTTC.

The sample holds a few counts of this clonotype. The J gene is TRBJ2-2, the V gene TRBV18, with TRBD1 matching 8 bases. CDR3 length: 16 amino acids. From germline, CDR1 is KGHSH and CDR2 LQKENI. Unmatched junction bases numbered 8, after V lost 3 bases and J lost 5 bases. CDR3 coding DNA: TGTGCCAGCTCACCTGCAGGGGGCGCCGGGACCGGGGAGCTGTTTTTT. Translated: CASSPAGGAGTGELFF.

The V and J genes are TRBV28 and TRBJ2-1; 9 bases map to TRBD2. CDR3 length equals 16 residues. V lost 6 bases to trimming and J lost 9 bases; unmatched junction nucleotides: 15. CDR1 MDHEN and CDR2 SYDVKM come from the germline V gene. CDR3 loop: CASREIRTSEGGEQFF. CDR3 DNA sequence: TGTGCCAGCAGAGAAATTCGGACTAGCGAGGGGGGTGAGCAGTTCTTC.

This clonotype appeared a few times. The V gene is TRBV5-1, the J gene TRBJ2-2; TRBD1 is a possible D gene (6 bases). Germline V gene lookup returns CDR1 SGHRS and CDR2 YFSETQ. Trimming pared 5 bases from V and 6 bases from J, leaving 11 bases between. This CDR3 contains 13 residues. The CDR3 DNA reads TGCGCCAGCAGTTTTAAGGGGGCCGGGGAGCTGTTTTTT. Amino acid sequence: CASSFKGAGELFF.

By sample fraction, this clonotype is medium-sized. This rearrangement joins TRBV12-3 or TRBV12-4 to TRBJ1-6; D uncertain. The CDR3 sequence is 14 residues long. Trimming removed 4 bases from V and 6 bases from J, with 10 bases in between. Here the CDR3 DNA reads TGTGCCAGCAGTTATTGGCAAATTAATTCACCCCTCCACTTT. Its protein product is CASSYWQINSPLHF.

This clonotype was recorded many times. V usage is TRBV19 and J usage is TRBJ2-1, with 15 positions matching TRBD2. V lost 7 bases, J lost 7 bases, and 14 bases stayed unmatched. There are 18 residues in the CDR3. The germline CDR1 and CDR2 sequences are LNHDA and SQIVND (reference sequence). DNA for the CDR3: TGTGCCAGTAATCGGGTCGGACTAGCGGGAGGGCCGGTGAATGAGCAGTTCTTC. This sequence encodes CASNRVGLAGGPVNEQFF.

In this sample, this clonotype turned up many times. The chain is built from TRBV28 and TRBJ2-1; D unclear. Germline V gives CDR1 MDHEN, CDR2 SYDVKM. Trimming cost V 10 bases and J 9 bases, with 13 bases left between them. This CDR3 spans 11 amino acids. The CDR3: CATRTNTEQFF. The CDR3 nucleotides are TGTGCCACCCGGACGAACACTGAGCAGTTCTTC.